The 16 T cell receptor beta chains presented below share a single source sample, sequenced in a study of T cells in Graves' hyperthyroidism and ophthalmopathy. Researchers amplified the TCR beta CDR3 regions from RNA transcripts. During a first-round RT-PCR of the TCR CDR3, the HTBI primer set was used. TCRdb re-called the multiplex PCR reads with MiXCR, one entry per CDR3 protein. The table records about 400,000 distinct CDR3 sequences, 15% of them present only once. Sequencing was carried out using blood. The receptors shown here come from a woman in her 30s with Graves' hyperthyroidism.

This clonotype showed up many times. The genes are TRBV20-1 and TRBJ1-5; D gene unclear. The CDR3 is made up of 15 amino acids. Germline V gives CDR1 DFQATT, CDR2 SNEGSKA (reference sequence). The V and J ends lost 0 bases and 5 bases respectively, with 14 bases between them. CDR3 sequence reads: CSARDSRQEHQPQHF. The DNA of the CDR3 is TGCAGTGCTAGAGATTCAAGACAAGAGCATCAGCCCCAGCATTTT.

This clonotype was observed many times. The V call is TRBV7-3, the J call TRBJ1-1, with a tentative D call TRBD1 (5 bases). Germline V gene sequence: CDR1 SGHTA, CDR2 FQGTGA. This CDR3 has 16 amino acids. The V and J ends lost 3 bases and 1 base respectively, with 15 bases between them. Written as DNA, the CDR3 is TGTGCCAGCAGCTTGCAGGGCCCCTTAGGGAACACTGAAGCTTTCTTT. Protein product: CASSLQGPLGNTEAFF.

The chain links TRBV10-1 to TRBJ2-2, with TRBD2 as a possible D gene (5 bases). The CDR3 covers 16 residues. The germline CDR1 and CDR2 sequences are WNHNN and SYGVQD (reference sequence). Trimming left V 8 bases short and J 0 bases short, with 16 bases between. Written as DNA, the CDR3 is TGCGCCAGCCTAGCAGAGTTGAAAACGAACACCGGGGAGCTGTTTTTT. This gives the protein CASLAELKTNTGELFF.

Ten or more counts support this clonotype. The chain combines TRBV5-8 with TRBJ1-5, with TRBD1 as a possible D gene (5 bases). V dropped 3 bases and J dropped 3 bases, with 31 bases sitting between them. The CDR3 extends over 21 amino acids. Per germline, CDR1 SGHTS and CDR2 YDEGEE. CDR3 in amino acids: CASSSWDYARGRGTDNQPQHF. The DNA of the CDR3 is TGTGCCAGCAGCTCTTGGGATTACGCCCGGGGACGGGGGACGGACAATCAGCCCCAGCATTTT.

The chain uses TRBV7-2 and TRBJ1-4; D is unclear. The V end lost 1 base, the J end lost 7 bases, and 7 bases lay between the germline ends. In germline, CDR1 is SGHTA, CDR2 FQGNSA. This CDR3 is 13 amino acids long. The CDR3 sequence: CASSLGSSEKLFF. The DNA of the CDR3 is TGTGCCAGCAGCTTAGGGTCTAGTGAAAAACTGTTTTTT.

This chain joins TRBV5-1 and TRBJ2-1, with TRBD2 matching over 12 bases. This CDR3 region has 16 residues. V shed 4 bases, J shed 8 bases, and the junction held 10 bases outside the gene matches. The V gene's germline CDR1 is SGHRS and CDR2 YFSETQ. CDR3 residues: CASSTSSGGAVDEQFF. CDR3 nucleotide sequence: TGCGCCAGCAGCACGTCTAGCGGGGGGGCAGTGGATGAGCAGTTCTTC.

The chain combines TRBV6-1 with TRBJ1-3; D unclear. The CDR3 loop spans 15 amino acids. Germline CDR1 is MNHNS and CDR2 is SASEGT. The ends were cut back, 1 base at V and 0 bases at J, with 7 bases in the middle. CDR3 sequence: CASSEGTFSGNTIYF. As DNA, the CDR3 is TGTGCCAGCAGTGAAGGGACCTTCTCTGGAAACACCATATATTTT.

A few counts support this clonotype. J is TRBJ1-2 and V is TRBV25-1, with D possibly being TRBD1 (5 bases). Trimming removed 10 bases at V and 7 bases at J, with 19 bases between. The CDR3 consists of 13 residues. From germline, CDR1 is MGHDK and CDR2 SYGVNS. The CDR3 region has the DNA TGTGCCACCACGGGGGACTCCCGGGGTGGCTACACCTTC. This encodes CATTGDSRGGYTF.

This clonotype was counted only a few times. The CDR3 DNA reads TGCGCCAGCAGCTGGACAGGGATGGGTACAGATACGCAGTATTTT. This sequence encodes CASSWTGMGTDTQYF. The rearrangement uses TRBV5-1 and TRBJ2-3; 8 bases agree with TRBD1. This CDR3 comprises 15 residues. V was clipped by 3 bases and J by 3 bases; unmatched bases: 6. Germline assignment: CDR1 SGHRS and CDR2 YFSETQ.

This rearrangement joins TRBV7-3 to TRBJ2-1, with a tentative D call TRBD2 (5 bases). CDR1 SGHTA and CDR2 FQGTGA come from the germline V gene. The germline V and J ends were trimmed by 5 bases and 8 bases, with 22 bases remaining between them. The CDR3 extends over 16 amino acids. DNA of the CDR3: TGTGCCAGCAGCCACTTCATGAGCGGACCTGGCGATGAGCAGTTCTTC. It specifies CASSHFMSGPGDEQFF.

There are many counts of this clonotype. The J gene is TRBJ2-1, the V gene TRBV27; 8 nucleotides agree with TRBD1. V was clipped by 8 bases and J by 0 bases; unmatched bases: 6. The CDR3 is 15 residues long. Germline-derived CDR1 and CDR2 are MNHEY and SMNVEV (reference sequence). In DNA, the CDR3 is TGTGCCAGCGGAGGGGGACAGGACTCCTACAATGAGCAGTTCTTC. Its translation: CASGGGQDSYNEQFF.

Details on this clonotype: The junction departs from germline at one end; a sequencing error may be responsible. J is TRBJ2-2 and V is TRBV7-7; the D is unclear. CDR1 and CDR2 from the germline V gene are SSHAT and FNYEAQ (reference sequence). The CDR3 consists of 13 residues. The CDR3 DNA sequence: TGTGCTAGCAGCCAGCGTTGGGGCGGGGAGCTGTTTTTT. It translates to CASSQRWGGELFF.

This clonotype was seen repeatedly, ten times or more. V gene TRBV28 combines with J gene TRBJ2-5, with TRBD1 matching 8 bases. The CDR3 is 14 residues long. CDR1 MDHEN and CDR2 SYDVKM come from the germline V gene. Trimming at V came to 8 bases and at J to 5 bases, leaving 10 bases not matched to a gene. The CDR3 is CASQTGGRGETQYF. CDR3 in DNA: TGTGCCAGCCAAACAGGGGGGCGAGGTGAGACCCAGTACTTC.

The chain joins TRBV2 to TRBJ1-1, with no clear D. The V end lost 6 bases, the J end lost 7 bases, and 12 bases lay between the germline ends. The CDR3 covers 12 residues. CDR1 and CDR2 from the germline V gene are SNHLY and FYNNEI. CDR3 DNA: TGTGCCAGCAGCTTGGACCTACTTGAAGCTTTCTTT. Translation: CASSLDLLEAFF.

This clonotype was picked up many times. The chain recombines TRBV3-1 with TRBJ2-1; 9 nucleotides line up with TRBD2. This CDR3 region has 15 residues. Trimming took 3 bases from V and 4 from J; bases not matched to a gene: 4. Germline lookup yields CDR1 LGHDT and CDR2 YNNKEL (reference sequence). The CDR3 DNA reads TGTGCCAGCAGCCAGTCGGGACTAGCATACAATGAGCAGTTCTTC. The encoded protein is CASSQSGLAYNEQFF.

As regards this clonotype: This sequence may be a read error, since a much larger clone differs from it by one base. The genes are TRBV10-3 and TRBJ2-1; 9 positions agree with TRBD2. There are 16 residues in the CDR3. Germline V gene lookup returns CDR1 ENHRY and CDR2 SYGVKD. The CDR3 sequence is CAISESTSGSYNKQFF. CDR3 nucleotide sequence: TGTGCCATCAGTGAGTCGACTAGCGGATCCTACAATAAGCAGTTCTTC.